This T cell receptor beta chain derives from a study of T cell responses to AZD1222 COVID-19 vaccine. Whole-study findings and limits: Baseline antibody screening turned up just a handful of seropositive AZD1222 recipients.

Profiled with immunoSEQ multiplex PCR; TCRdb holds only in-frame clones, not every one. The data hold around 130,000 clones, with 90% observed a single time. Note on this clone: Its antigen is currently unknown.

Trimming took 5 bases from V and 5 from J; bases not matched to a gene: 6. Per the germline V gene, CDR1 is SGDLS and CDR2 is YYNGEE. The CDR3 extends over 14 amino acids. The sequencing used peripheral blood, collected 28 days after the second dose of the MenACWY control vaccine. This receptor was taken from an adult who received the MenACWY meningococcal vaccine as a control. The chain recombines TRBV9 with TRBJ2-2; TRBD1 agrees at 7 bases. This CDR3 is CASSYTGVTGELFF. CDR3 DNA sequence: TGTGCCAGCAGTTACACAGGGGTTACCGGGGAGCTGTTTTTT.